This passage covers 13 T cell receptor beta chains from one sample sequenced in a study of blood T cell repertoires in COVID-19. Sequencing used immunoSEQ multiplex PCR; TCRdb keeps in-frame clones, though not all of them. The profile covers approximately 160,000 clones, with 65% to 85% appearing a single time and 3.5% to 4.5% taken by the ten largest. The sequenced sample was peripheral blood. The source of these receptors is a woman aged 80 or older with acute or convalescent COVID-19.

The chain recombines TRBV27 with TRBJ2-5; perhaps TRBD1 as D (6 bases). The CDR3 extends over 16 amino acids. Germline loops: CDR1 MNHEY, CDR2 SMNVEV (reference sequence). V gave up 5 bases and J gave up 0 bases, with 16 bases separating them. This chain's CDR3 is CASSPRQGPYQETQYF. The CDR3 bases are TGTGCCAGCAGTCCCAGGCAGGGGCCGTACCAAGAGACCCAGTACTTC.

The chain combines TRBV5-6 with TRBJ1-4; 8 nucleotides match TRBD1. This CDR3 spans 15 amino acids. The V gene end was trimmed by 4 bases and the J gene end by 8 bases; junction bases not matched to a gene: 10. Germline loops: CDR1 SGHDT, CDR2 YYEEEE. CDR3 coding DNA: TGTGCCAGCAGCCTACGACAGGGGAGTGGCGAAAAACTGTTTTTT. It specifies CASSLRQGSGEKLFF.

The V and J genes are TRBV7-9 and TRBJ1-2; 9 nucleotides align to TRBD1. Per germline, CDR1 SEHNR and CDR2 FQNEAQ (reference sequence). The CDR3 has 15 residues. With V trimmed by 4 bases and J by 3 bases, 6 bases remained unmatched. This CDR3 is CASSSGQGIDYGYTF. In DNA, the CDR3 is TGTGCCAGCAGCTCGGGACAGGGCATCGACTATGGCTACACCTTC.

This sequence joins TRBV7-3 and TRBJ2-3; TRBD2 matches at 7 bases. CDR3 length: 15 residues. V gave up 6 bases and J gave up 1 base; unmatched junction bases: 7. CDR1 and CDR2 (germline): SGHTA, FQGTGA. The CDR3, as DNA: TGTGCCAGCAGTCCCAGCGGGGCTCGCACAGATACGCAGTATTTT. Its translation: CASSPSGARTDTQYF.

This chain uses TRBV18 with TRBJ1-5, with TRBD1 matching over 7 bases. CDR1 is KGHSH and CDR2 is LQKENI in the germline V gene. The V and J ends lost 5 bases and 3 bases, in that order; junction bases with no gene match: 10. The CDR3 contains 16 residues. The CDR3: CASSAAGTVHNQPQHF. CDR3 DNA: TGTGCCAGCTCAGCAGCCGGGACAGTCCACAATCAGCCCCAGCATTTT. Based on the CDR3 plus reference TRBV18 and TRBJ1-5, the full variable domain is NAGVMQNPRHLVRRRGQEARLRCSPMKGHSHVYWYRQLPEEGLKFMVYLQKENIIDESGMPKERFSAEFPKEGPSILRIQQVVRGDSAAYFCASSAAGTVHNQPQHFGDGTRLSIL.

This chain joins TRBV30 and TRBJ1-5; D unresolved. The CDR3 consists of 15 residues. Trimming cost V 2 bases and J 3 bases, with 14 bases left between them. Germline V gene data show CDR1 as GTSNPN and CDR2 as SVGIG (reference sequence). CDR3 loop: CAWSPSLSPNQPQHF. The DNA for the CDR3 is TGTGCCTGGAGTCCATCTCTTAGCCCCAATCAGCCCCAGCATTTT.

The chain has TRBV7-2 and TRBJ2-7, with unresolved D. V lost 2 bases, J lost 5 bases, and 10 bases lay in between. Germline CDR1 is SGHTA and CDR2 is FQGNSA. The CDR3 is made up of 13 amino acids. CDR3 sequence (DNA): TGTGCCAGCAGCTTAACAAGAAGTCACGAGCAGTACTTC. It encodes CASSLTRSHEQYF.

A few counts support this clone. DNA for the CDR3: TGTGCCAGCAGCTTAAGGGGTGGGACAGGAATAGCTTTCTTT. As protein: CASSLRGGTGIAFF. The gene calls are TRBV7-9 and TRBJ1-1, with 8 bases fitting TRBD1. J lost 10 bases, V lost 2 bases, and 9 bases had no gene match. Germline lookup yields CDR1 SEHNR and CDR2 FQNEAQ (reference sequence). The length of the CDR3 is 14 residues. Drawing the rest from reference TRBV7-9 and TRBJ1-1, the complete variable domain is DTGVSQNPRHKITKRGQNVTFRCDPISEHNRLYWYRQTLGQGPEFLTYFQNEAQLEKSRLLSDRFSAERPKGSFSTLEIQRTEQGDSAMYLCASSLRGGTGIAFFGQGTRLTVV.

The V call is TRBV20-1, the J call TRBJ2-3; 9 bases align to TRBD2. The germline CDR1 and CDR2 sequences are DFQATT and SNEGSKA (reference sequence). Trimming took 3 bases from V and 6 from J; bases not matched to a gene: 4. The CDR3 length is 13 residues. The CDR3 DNA reads as TGCAGTGCTAGTGCGGGAGGGCCCGATACGCAGTATTTT. Amino acids: CSASAGGPDTQYF.

The chain joins TRBV30 to TRBJ2-3; D remains ambiguous. The germline V gene encodes CDR1 GTSNPN and CDR2 SVGIG (reference sequence). The CDR3 consists of 12 residues. V gave up 1 base and J gave up 0 bases, with 2 bases separating them. This CDR3 is CAWSASTDTQYF. The CDR3 DNA reads TGTGCCTGGAGTGCAAGCACAGATACGCAGTATTTT.

The chain carries TRBV5-6 and TRBJ2-5; TRBD2 agrees at 7 bases. The CDR3 runs to 16 residues. After removal of 0 bases from V and 5 bases from J, the junction contained 10 bases not matched to a gene. Germline V gives CDR1 SGHDT, CDR2 YYEEEE. In DNA form, the CDR3 reads TGTGCCAGCAGCTTGGGGGGAGGGAGGGCCTTGGAGACCCAGTACTTC. The encoded protein is CASSLGGGRALETQYF.

The rearrangement links TRBV6-6 to TRBJ1-1; weak D call: TRBD1 (5 bases). V was pared by 2 bases and J by 2 bases, with 9 bases between. Germline V CDR1 and CDR2: MNHNY, SVGAGI (reference sequence). The CDR3 has 14 amino acids. The DNA of the CDR3 is TGTGCCAGCAGTTACCGGTGGGGCAACACTGAAGCTTTCTTT. Translating it yields CASSYRWGNTEAFF.

The gene calls are TRBV10-3 and TRBJ1-2; 9 bases are shared with TRBD1. This CDR3 is 14 amino acids long. Germline CDR1 is ENHRY and CDR2 is SYGVKD. The J segment lost 7 bases and the V segment lost 2 bases, leaving 5 bases of the junction unmatched. CDR3 amino acids: CAISETQGAAGYTF. The CDR3 DNA sequence: TGTGCCATCAGTGAGACACAGGGGGCGGCTGGCTACACCTTC.